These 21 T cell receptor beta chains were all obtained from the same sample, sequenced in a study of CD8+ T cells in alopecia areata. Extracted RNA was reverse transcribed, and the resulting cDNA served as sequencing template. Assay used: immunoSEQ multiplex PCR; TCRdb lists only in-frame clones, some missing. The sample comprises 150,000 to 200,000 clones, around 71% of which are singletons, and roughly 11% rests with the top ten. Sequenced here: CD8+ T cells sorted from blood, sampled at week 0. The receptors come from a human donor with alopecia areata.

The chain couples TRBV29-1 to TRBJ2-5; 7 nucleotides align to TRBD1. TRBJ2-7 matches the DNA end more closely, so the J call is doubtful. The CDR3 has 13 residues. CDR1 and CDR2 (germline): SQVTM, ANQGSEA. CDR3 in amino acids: CSAISGTAYEQYF. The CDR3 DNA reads TGCAGCGCCATCTCCGGGACAGCCTACGAGCAGTACTTC.

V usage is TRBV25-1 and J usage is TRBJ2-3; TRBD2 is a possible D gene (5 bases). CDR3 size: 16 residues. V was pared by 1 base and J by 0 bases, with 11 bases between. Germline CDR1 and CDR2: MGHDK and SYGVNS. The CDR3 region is CASSEFRGVSTDTQYF. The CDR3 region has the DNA TGTGCCAGCAGTGAATTTCGGGGAGTAAGCACAGATACGCAGTATTTT.

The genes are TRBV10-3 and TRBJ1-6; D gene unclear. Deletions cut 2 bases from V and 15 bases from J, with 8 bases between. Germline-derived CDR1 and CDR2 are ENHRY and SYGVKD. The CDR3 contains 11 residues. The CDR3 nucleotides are TGTGCCATCAGTGAGGGCCTGGGCCTCCACTTT. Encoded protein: CAISEGLGLHF.

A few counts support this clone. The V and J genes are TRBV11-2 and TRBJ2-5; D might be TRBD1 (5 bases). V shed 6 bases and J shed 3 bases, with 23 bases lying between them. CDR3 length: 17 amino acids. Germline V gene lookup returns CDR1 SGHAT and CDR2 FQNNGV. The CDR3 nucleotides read TGTGCCAGCAGTCGACGGGTCACCTTGGGGCTCAAAGAGACCCAGTACTTC. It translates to CASSRRVTLGLKETQYF.

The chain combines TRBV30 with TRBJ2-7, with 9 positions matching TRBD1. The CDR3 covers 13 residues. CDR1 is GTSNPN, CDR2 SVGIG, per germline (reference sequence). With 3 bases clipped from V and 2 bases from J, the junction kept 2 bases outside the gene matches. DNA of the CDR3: TGTGCCTGGAGAGGGACAGGGCCCTACGAGCAGTACTTC. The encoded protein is CAWRGTGPYEQYF.

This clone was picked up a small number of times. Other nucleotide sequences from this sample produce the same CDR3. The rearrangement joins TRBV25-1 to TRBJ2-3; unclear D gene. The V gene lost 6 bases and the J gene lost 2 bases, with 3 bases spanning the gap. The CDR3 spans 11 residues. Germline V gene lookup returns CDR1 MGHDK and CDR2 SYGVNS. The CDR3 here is CASRDTDTQYF. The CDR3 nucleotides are TGTGCCAGCAGGGACACAGATACGCAGTATTTT.

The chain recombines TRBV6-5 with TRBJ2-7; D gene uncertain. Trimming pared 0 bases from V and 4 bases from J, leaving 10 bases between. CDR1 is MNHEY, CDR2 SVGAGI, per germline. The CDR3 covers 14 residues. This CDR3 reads CASSYSGVQYEQYF. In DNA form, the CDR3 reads TGTGCCAGCAGTTACTCTGGGGTCCAGTACGAGCAGTACTTC.

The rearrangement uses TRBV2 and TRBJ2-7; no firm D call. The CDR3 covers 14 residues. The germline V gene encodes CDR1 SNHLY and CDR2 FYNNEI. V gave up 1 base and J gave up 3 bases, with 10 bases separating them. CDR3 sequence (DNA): TGTGCCAGCAGTGAAGGAGTAGGAATCTACGAGCAGTACTTC. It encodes CASSEGVGIYEQYF.

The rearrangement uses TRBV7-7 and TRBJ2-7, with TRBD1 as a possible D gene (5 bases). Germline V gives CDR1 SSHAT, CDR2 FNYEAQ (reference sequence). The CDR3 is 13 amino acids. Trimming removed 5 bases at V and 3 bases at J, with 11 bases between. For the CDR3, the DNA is TGTGCCAGCAGCCCAATTCAGGGCTACGAGCAGTACTTC. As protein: CASSPIQGYEQYF.

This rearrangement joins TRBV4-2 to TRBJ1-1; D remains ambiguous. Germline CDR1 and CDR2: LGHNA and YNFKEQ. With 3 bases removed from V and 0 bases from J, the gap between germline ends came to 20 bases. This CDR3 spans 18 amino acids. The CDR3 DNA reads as TGTGCCAGCAGCCATATAGCGCGTCACCTTGACATGAACACTGAAGCTTTCTTT. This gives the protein CASSHIARHLDMNTEAFF.

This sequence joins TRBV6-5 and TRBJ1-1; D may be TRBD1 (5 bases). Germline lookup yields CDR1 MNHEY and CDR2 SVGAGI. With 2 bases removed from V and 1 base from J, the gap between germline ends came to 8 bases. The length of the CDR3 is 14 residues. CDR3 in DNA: TGTGCCAGCAGTTACGGGACGGGGAACACTGAAGCTTTCTTT. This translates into CASSYGTGNTEAFF.

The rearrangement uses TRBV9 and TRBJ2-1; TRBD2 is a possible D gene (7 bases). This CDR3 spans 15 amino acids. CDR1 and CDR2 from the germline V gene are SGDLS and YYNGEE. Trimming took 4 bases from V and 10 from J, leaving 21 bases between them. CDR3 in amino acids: CASSPIGGGVYEQFF. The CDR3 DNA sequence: TGTGCCAGCAGCCCAATTGGAGGGGGGGTATACGAGCAGTTCTTC.

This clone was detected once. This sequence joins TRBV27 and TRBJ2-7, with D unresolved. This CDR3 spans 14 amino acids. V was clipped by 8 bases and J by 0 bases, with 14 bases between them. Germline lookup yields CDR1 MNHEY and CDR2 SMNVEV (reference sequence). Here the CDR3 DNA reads TGTGCCAGCGGCCATGCGGCTAGCTCCTACGAGCAGTACTTC. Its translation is CASGHAASSYEQYF.

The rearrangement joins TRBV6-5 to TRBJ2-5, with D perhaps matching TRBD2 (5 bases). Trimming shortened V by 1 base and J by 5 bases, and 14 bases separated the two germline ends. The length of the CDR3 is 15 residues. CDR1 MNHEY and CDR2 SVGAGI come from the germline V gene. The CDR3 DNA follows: TGTGCCAGCAGTTACTTTCGGGGAGACGGGGAGACCCAGTACTTC. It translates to CASSYFRGDGETQYF.

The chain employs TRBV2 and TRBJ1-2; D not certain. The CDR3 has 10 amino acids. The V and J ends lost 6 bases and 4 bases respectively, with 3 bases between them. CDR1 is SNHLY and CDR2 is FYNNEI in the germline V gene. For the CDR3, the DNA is TGTGCCAGCAGCCGCTATGGCTACACCTTC. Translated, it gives CASSRYGYTF.

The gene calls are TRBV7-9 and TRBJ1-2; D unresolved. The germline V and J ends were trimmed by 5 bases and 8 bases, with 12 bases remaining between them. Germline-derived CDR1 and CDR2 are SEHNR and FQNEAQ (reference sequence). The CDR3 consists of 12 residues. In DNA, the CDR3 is TGTGCCAGCAGCGGACCGAGCTGGGGCTACACCTTC. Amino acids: CASSGPSWGYTF.

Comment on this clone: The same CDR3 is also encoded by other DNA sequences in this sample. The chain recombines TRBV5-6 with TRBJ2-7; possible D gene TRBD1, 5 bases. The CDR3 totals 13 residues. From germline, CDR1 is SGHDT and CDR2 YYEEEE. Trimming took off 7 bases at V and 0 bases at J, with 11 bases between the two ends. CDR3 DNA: TGTGCCAGCGGGGCTGGTTCCTCCTACGAGCAGTACTTC. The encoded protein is CASGAGSSYEQYF. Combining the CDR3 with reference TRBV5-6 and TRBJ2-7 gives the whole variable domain DAGVTQSPTHLIKTRGQQVTLRCSPKSGHDTVSWYQQALGQGPQFIFQYYEEEERQRGNFPDRFSGHQFPNYSSELNVNALLLGDSALYLCASGAGSSYEQYFGPGTRLTVT.

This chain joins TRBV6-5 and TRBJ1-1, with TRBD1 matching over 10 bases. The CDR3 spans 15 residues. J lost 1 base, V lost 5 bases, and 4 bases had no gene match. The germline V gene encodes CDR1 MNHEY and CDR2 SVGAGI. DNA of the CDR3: TGTGCCAGCAGTAGACAGGGGGCGAAGAACACTGAAGCTTTCTTT. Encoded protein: CASSRQGAKNTEAFF.

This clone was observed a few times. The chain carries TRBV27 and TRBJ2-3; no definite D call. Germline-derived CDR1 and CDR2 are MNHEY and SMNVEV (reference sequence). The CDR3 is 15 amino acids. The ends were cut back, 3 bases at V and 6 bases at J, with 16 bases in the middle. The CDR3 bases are TGTGCCAGCAGTTTTGGCACCTCACCCAGGGATACGCAGTATTTT. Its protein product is CASSFGTSPRDTQYF.

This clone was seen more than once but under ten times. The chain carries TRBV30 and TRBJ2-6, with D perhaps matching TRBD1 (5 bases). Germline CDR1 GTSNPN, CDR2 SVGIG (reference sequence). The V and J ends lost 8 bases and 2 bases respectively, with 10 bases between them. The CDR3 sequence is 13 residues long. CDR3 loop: CALSDTGANVLTF. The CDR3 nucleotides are TGTGCCCTGTCGGACACTGGGGCCAACGTCCTGACTTTC.

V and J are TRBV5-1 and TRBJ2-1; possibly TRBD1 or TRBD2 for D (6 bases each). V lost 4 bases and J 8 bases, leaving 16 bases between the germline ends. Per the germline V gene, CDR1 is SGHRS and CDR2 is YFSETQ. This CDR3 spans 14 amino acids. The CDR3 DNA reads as TGCGCCAGCAGCGGGGAACCGGGGGCGGATGAGCAGTTCTTC. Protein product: CASSGEPGADEQFF.